These 14 T cell receptor beta chains were all obtained from the same sample, sequenced in a study of T cells in tumors after PD-1 blockade. Libraries were prepared by immunoSEQ multiplex PCR; TCRdb keeps only in-frame clonotypes and omits some of them. Seen here are 15,000 or so clones, more than 65% observed once, and the top ten hold 20% to 25%. The sample here was PBMCs, taken after anti-PD-1 treatment. The receptor source for this set is a human donor with basal cell carcinoma.

This clone appeared once. At one end the junction does not follow the germline gene, possibly because of a read error. J is TRBJ2-2 and V is TRBV5-1, with D maybe TRBD1 (6 bases). The CDR3 extends over 16 amino acids. From germline, CDR1 is SGHRS and CDR2 YFSETQ. CDR3 DNA sequence: TGCGCCAGCAGCTTGGAGACAGGTCATTCACACCGGGGAGCTGTTTTT. Its protein product is CASSLETGHSHRGAVF.

The rearrangement links TRBV20-1 to TRBJ2-3; 8 bases match TRBD2. With V trimmed by 3 bases and J by 1 base, 9 bases remained unmatched. From germline, CDR1 is DFQATT and CDR2 SNEGSKA (reference sequence). This CDR3 has 16 amino acids. The DNA of the CDR3 is TGCAGTGCTAGTGGCGCTAGCGGGTCTGGCACAGATACGCAGTATTTT. It encodes CSASGASGSGTDTQYF.

This clone was observed a handful of times. The J gene is TRBJ2-7, the V gene TRBV5-5, with 10 bases identical to TRBD2. The length of the CDR3 is 14 residues. Germline loops: CDR1 SGHKS, CDR2 YYEKEE (reference sequence). Trimming took 3 bases from V and 12 from J; bases not matched to a gene: 12. In nucleotides, the CDR3 is TGTGCCAGCAGCTCCGGGACTAGCGCCGGGCTTGGGTACTTC. It encodes CASSSGTSAGLGYF.

The chain employs TRBV19 and TRBJ2-1; D may be TRBD2 (5 bases). In germline, CDR1 is LNHDA, CDR2 SQIVND (reference sequence). The CDR3 sequence is 14 residues long. Trimming left V 5 bases short and J 5 bases short, with 13 bases between. DNA of the CDR3: TGTGCCAGTAGTTCGTGGGAGAGGAACAATGAGCAGTTCTTC. This encodes CASSSWERNNEQFF. Looking up the rest from reference TRBV19 and TRBJ2-1 gives the full variable domain: DGGITQSPKYLFRKEGQNVTLSCEQNLNHDAMYWYRQDPGQGLRLIYYSQIVNDFQKGDIAEGYSVSREKKESFPLTVTSAQKNPTAFYLCASSSWERNNEQFFGPGTRLTVL.

Concerning this clone itself: Other nucleotide sequences from this sample produce the same CDR3. The CDR3: CPPSDGGAGEGSSYNEQFF. The CDR3 DNA reads TGTCCCCCCAGTGACGGGGGGGCGGGGGAGGGGAGCTCCTACAATGAGCAGTTCTTC. The chain combines TRBV2 with TRBJ2-1; 8 bases align to TRBD2. Germline V gene lookup returns CDR1 SNHLY and CDR2 FYNNEI. This CDR3 has 19 residues.

The chain joins TRBV19 to TRBJ2-1, with D perhaps given as TRBD1 or TRBD2 (5 bases each). Looked up from germline, CDR1 is LNHDA and CDR2 is SQIVND (reference sequence). The V end was cut by 4 bases, the J end by 3 bases, with 19 bases between. This CDR3 comprises 17 residues. CDR3 DNA: TGTGCCAGTAGTACCCCCCAAGCGGACACCATCTACAATGAGCAGTTCTTC. Translation gives CASSTPQADTIYNEQFF.

To note about this clone: Because the CDR3's place on the DNA is in doubt, the DNA is left out and the CDR3 is given as listed by TCRdb. The chain combines TRBV21-1 with TRBJ2-6; the DNA was not used to check the table's D call, TRBD2. TRBV21-1 constitutes a pseudogene. The CDR3 is 14 amino acids in total, end residues counted. CDR3 in amino acids: CARGFASGANVLTF.

The genes are TRBV13 and TRBJ2-3; 9 bases are a match to TRBD1. J was trimmed by 6 bases and V by 0 bases; bases with no gene match: 19. CDR3 size: 20 residues. Germline CDR1 PRHDT, CDR2 FYEKMQ (reference sequence). The CDR3 bases are TGTGCCAGCAGCTTAGGCGGCTCCTTTTACACAGGGGGCTTTAGCGATACGCAGTATTTT. This encodes CASSLGGSFYTGGFSDTQYF.

The chain couples TRBV3-1 (or the pseudogene TRBV3-2) to TRBJ2-7; D may correspond to TRBD1 or TRBD2 (7 bases each). CDR1 LGHDT and CDR2 YNNKEL come from the germline V gene (reference sequence). The CDR3 is 17 residues long. V lost 1 base to trimming and J lost 4 bases, with 20 bases between them. The CDR3 reads CASSQATRWQGGYEQYF. The CDR3 DNA sequence: TGTGCCAGCAGCCAAGCCACGAGGTGGCAGGGGGGGTACGAGCAGTACTTC.

The chain joins TRBV19 to TRBJ2-7, with D unresolved. Trimming pared 3 bases from V and 2 bases from J, leaving 8 bases between. This CDR3 spans 13 amino acids. From germline, CDR1 is LNHDA and CDR2 SQIVND (reference sequence). The CDR3 coding sequence is TGTGCCAGTAGTATCGGCAGAGCCTACGAGCAGTACTTC. Its protein product is CASSIGRAYEQYF.

V gene TRBV9 combines with J gene TRBJ1-2; D unresolved. The V end lost 0 bases, the J end lost 3 bases, and 12 bases lay between the germline ends. Germline loops: CDR1 SGDLS, CDR2 YYNGEE. The length of the CDR3 is 15 residues. This CDR3 is CASSVGRGPYYGYTF. The CDR3 DNA reads as TGTGCCAGCAGCGTAGGGCGAGGGCCCTACTATGGCTACACCTTC.

CDR3 sequence (DNA): TGTGCCAGCAGCCAAGCCGGGACAGGGTTAGCAGATACGCAGTATTTT. This translates into CASSQAGTGLADTQYF. The chain is built from TRBV14 and TRBJ2-3, with 9 bases lining up with TRBD1. J lost 4 bases, V lost 1 base, and 6 bases had no gene match. CDR3 length: 16 residues. Germline CDR1 is SGHDN and CDR2 is FVKESK.

This chain uses TRBV5-1 with TRBJ2-5; 9 bases are shared with TRBD1. Germline assignment: CDR1 SGHRS and CDR2 YFSETQ. J was trimmed by 0 bases and V by 0 bases; bases with no gene match: 3. The CDR3 extends over 16 amino acids. CDR3 sequence (DNA): TGCGCCAGCAGCTTGGGAGGGACAGGGCACCAAGAGACCCAGTACTTC. Protein: CASSLGGTGHQETQYF.

This chain uses TRBV19 with TRBJ2-5; D perhaps matches TRBD1 (5 bases). Per germline, CDR1 LNHDA and CDR2 SQIVND (reference sequence). This CDR3 is 15 amino acids long. Trimming removed 6 bases at V and 1 base at J, with 15 bases between. This CDR3 is CASSLVKGPQETQYF. The CDR3 nucleotides are TGTGCCAGTAGCCTAGTCAAGGGGCCCCAAGAGACCCAGTACTTC.